A selection of T cell receptor beta chains follows, all from one sample in a study of T cell repertoires in cytomegalovirus infection. TCRdb analysed the reads with MiXCR anew, one entry per CDR3 protein. The profile shows about 150,000 distinct CDR3 sequences, about 20% of them singletons. The sequenced material came from PBMCs. Receptors originate from a human donor in good health (CMV status not recorded). Some clones in this sample may be carry-over from other donors' samples. CDR3s leave out the opening cysteine and the closing phenylalanine or tryptophan. Fields, in order: J gene, V gene, CDR3 protein.

>TRBJ2-5|TRBV28
ASGPVFETQY
>TRBJ2-7|TRBV28
ASSLISGSYEQY
>TRBJ1-1|TRBV4-1
ASSQPLQGWSEAF
>TRBJ2-2|TRBV14
ASSILAPGLVNTGELF
>TRBJ1-3|TRBV10-3
ATEGSGNTIY
>TRBJ2-2|TRBV9
ASSGSRTGNTGELF
>TRBJ2-7|TRBV19
ASSRGLSGSSYEQY
>TRBJ1-4|TRBV7-2
ASKLRGGGEKLF
>TRBJ2-7|TRBV11-2
ASSLAGGSSDEQY
>TRBJ2-7|TRBV18
ASSPIPGGSPYYEQY
>TRBJ2-2|TRBV29-1
SVEGVAGELF
>TRBJ2-7|TRBV18
ASSAPGQPYEQY
>TRBJ2-7|TRBV6-1
ATRLAGGVSYEQY
>TRBJ2-5|TRBV7-9
ASSQEETQY
>TRBJ2-2|TRBV19
ARSIPHNTGELF
>TRBJ2-3|TRBV12-3/TRBV12-4
ASSLQAGTSTDTQY
>TRBJ1-2|TRBV9
ASSDRVYGYT
>TRBJ2-5|TRBV23-1
AARGGQQETQY
>TRBJ2-3|TRBV4-3
ASSQDSTSGRGTDTQY
>TRBJ2-5|TRBV20-1
SASPDSSETQY
>TRBJ1-2|TRBV7-2
ASSPGTGGGGYT
>TRBJ2-1|TRBV29-1
SAGHTLGNEQF
>TRBJ1-2|TRBV20-1
SAQSPGTGYGYT
>TRBJ1-1|TRBV29-1
SVPPPAPGAEAF
>TRBJ1-4|TRBV15
ATSREAGTSEKLF
>TRBJ2-7|TRBV28
ASNDRTLEQY
>TRBJ1-2|TRBV3-1
ASSQPGGIHGYT
>TRBJ1-1|TRBV28
ASSTTGAVEAF
>TRBJ2-7|TRBV7-9
ASSSDRDGGSYEQY
>TRBJ1-6|TRBV7-2
ASRGGSYNSPLH
>TRBJ2-1|TRBV6-6
ASSYSRGAHEQF
>TRBJ1-5|TRBV20-1
SVGISNQPQH
>TRBJ2-7|TRBV24-1
ATSQPGTGRDEQY
>TRBJ2-2|TRBV4-3
ASSPLSGELF
>TRBJ2-7|TRBV30
AWDRGRSSYEQY
>TRBJ1-2|TRBV15
ATSRGDRTTGYT
>TRBJ2-6|TRBV5-5
ASSHGTGVSGANVLT
>TRBJ2-1|TRBV7-2
ASSQSGLVYNEQF
>TRBJ2-7|TRBV12-3/TRBV12-4
ASSRRGYEQY
>TRBJ2-7|TRBV27
ASSLQGLPSYEQY
>TRBJ1-4|TRBV7-2
ASSLDRGGEKLF
>TRBJ2-3|TRBV12-3/TRBV12-4
ASILGDSGGAGNTQY
>TRBJ1-1|TRBV6-6
ASGTANEAF
>TRBJ2-3|TRBV29-1
STRLAGATDTQY
>TRBJ1-2|TRBV6-5
ASSSGQGLINYGYT
>TRBJ2-7|TRBV7-8
ASSPRLAGVSYEQY
>TRBJ2-1|TRBV11-2
ASSTRLAYYNEQF
>TRBJ2-1|TRBV7-2
ASSRVGGTNNEQF
>TRBJ2-5|TRBV28
ASSSRQGARETQY
>TRBJ1-3|TRBV20-1
SASRGASGNTIY
>TRBJ2-2|TRBV12-3/TRBV12-4
ASSPYTGELF
>TRBJ2-7|TRBV5-4
ASSLGLGGNEQY
>TRBJ1-2|TRBV7-2
ASSLPRQVSGYT
>TRBJ2-3|TRBV7-8
ASSPYRVPRGTDTQY
>TRBJ1-1|TRBV28
ASSPGQGEAF